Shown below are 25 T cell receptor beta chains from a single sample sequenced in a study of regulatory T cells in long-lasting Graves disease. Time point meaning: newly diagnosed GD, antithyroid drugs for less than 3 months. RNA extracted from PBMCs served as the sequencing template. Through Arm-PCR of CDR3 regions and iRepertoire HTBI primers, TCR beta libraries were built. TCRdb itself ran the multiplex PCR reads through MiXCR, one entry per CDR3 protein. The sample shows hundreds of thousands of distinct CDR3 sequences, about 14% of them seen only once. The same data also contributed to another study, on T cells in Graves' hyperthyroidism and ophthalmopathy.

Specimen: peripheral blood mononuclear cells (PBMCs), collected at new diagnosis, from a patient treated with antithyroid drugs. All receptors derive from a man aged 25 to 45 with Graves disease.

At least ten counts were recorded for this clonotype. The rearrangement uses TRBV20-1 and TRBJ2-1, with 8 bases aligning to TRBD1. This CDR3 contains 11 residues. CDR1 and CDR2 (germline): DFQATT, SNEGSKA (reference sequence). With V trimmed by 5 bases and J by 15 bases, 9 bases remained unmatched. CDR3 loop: CSAPSTGTGFF. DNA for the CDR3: TGCAGTGCTCCCTCCACCGGGACAGGGTTCTTC.

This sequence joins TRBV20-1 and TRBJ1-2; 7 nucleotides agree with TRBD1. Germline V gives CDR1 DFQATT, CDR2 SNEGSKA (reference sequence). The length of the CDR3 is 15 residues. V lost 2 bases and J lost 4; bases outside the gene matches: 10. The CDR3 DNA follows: TGCAGTGCTAGACGAACCCGGACAGGATTCTATGGCTACACCTTC. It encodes CSARRTRTGFYGYTF.

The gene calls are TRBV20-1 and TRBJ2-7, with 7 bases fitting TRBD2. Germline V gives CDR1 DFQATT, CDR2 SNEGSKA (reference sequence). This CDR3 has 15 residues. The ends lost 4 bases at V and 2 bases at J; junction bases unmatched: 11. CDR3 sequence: CSAKGHPAGAYEQYF. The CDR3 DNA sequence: TGCAGTGCTAAGGGGCATCCGGCGGGAGCCTACGAGCAGTACTTC.

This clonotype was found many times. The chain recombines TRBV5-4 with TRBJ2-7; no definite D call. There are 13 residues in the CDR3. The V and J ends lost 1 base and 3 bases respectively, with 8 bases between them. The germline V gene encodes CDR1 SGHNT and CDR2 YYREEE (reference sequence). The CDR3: CASSLSPYYEQYF. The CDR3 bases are TGTGCCAGCAGCTTGTCCCCTTACTACGAGCAGTACTTC.

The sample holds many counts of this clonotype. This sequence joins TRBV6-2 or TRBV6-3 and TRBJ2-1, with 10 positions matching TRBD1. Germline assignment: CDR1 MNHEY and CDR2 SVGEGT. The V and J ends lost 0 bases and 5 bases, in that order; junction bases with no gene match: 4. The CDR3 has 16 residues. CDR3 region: CASSYSGTGADNEQFF. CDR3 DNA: TGTGCCAGCAGTTACTCCGGGACAGGGGCAGACAATGAGCAGTTCTTC.

The CDR3 region has the DNA TGCAGTGCACCGGGGGCCACAGATACGCAGTATTTT. Residues: CSAPGATDTQYF. This chain links TRBV20-1 with TRBJ2-3, with D perhaps being TRBD1 or TRBD2 (6 bases each). Per germline, CDR1 DFQATT and CDR2 SNEGSKA (reference sequence). With 6 bases removed from V and 2 bases from J, the gap between germline ends came to 9 bases. This CDR3 spans 12 amino acids.

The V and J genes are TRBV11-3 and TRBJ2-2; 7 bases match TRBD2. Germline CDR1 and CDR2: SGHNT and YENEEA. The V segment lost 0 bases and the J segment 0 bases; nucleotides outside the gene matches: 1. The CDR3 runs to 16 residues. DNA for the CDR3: TGTGCCAGCAGCTTAGATCTAGCGGCGAACACCGGGGAGCTGTTTTTT. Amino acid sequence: CASSLDLAANTGELFF.

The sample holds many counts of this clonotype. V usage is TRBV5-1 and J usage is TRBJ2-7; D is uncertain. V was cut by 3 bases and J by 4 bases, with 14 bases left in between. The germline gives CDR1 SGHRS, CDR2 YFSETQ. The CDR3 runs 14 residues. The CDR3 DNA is TGCGCCAGCAGCTCCCAGTCCCTGGCGTACGAGCAGTACTTC. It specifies CASSSQSLAYEQYF.

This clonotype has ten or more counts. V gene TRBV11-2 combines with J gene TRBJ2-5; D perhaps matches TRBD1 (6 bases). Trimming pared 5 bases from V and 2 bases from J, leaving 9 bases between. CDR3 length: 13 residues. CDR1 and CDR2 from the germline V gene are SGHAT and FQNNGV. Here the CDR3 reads CASSIQGQETQYF. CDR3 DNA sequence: TGTGCCAGCAGCATACAGGGTCAAGAGACCCAGTACTTC.

The CDR3 region has the DNA TGTGCCAGCAGTTATACCCCTAGCTCCTACAATGAGCAGTTCTTC. It translates to CASSYTPSSYNEQFF. The J gene is TRBJ2-1, the V gene TRBV6-5; D not certain. The germline V gene has CDR1 MNHEY and CDR2 SVGAGI. Trimming removed 3 bases at V and 0 bases at J, with 9 bases between. CDR3 length: 15 residues.

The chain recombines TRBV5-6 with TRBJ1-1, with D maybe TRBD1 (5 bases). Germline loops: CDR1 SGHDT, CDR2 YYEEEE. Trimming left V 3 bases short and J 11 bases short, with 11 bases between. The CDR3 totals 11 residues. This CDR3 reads CASSSGPRAFF. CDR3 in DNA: TGTGCCAGCAGCTCAGGGCCCAGGGCTTTCTTT.

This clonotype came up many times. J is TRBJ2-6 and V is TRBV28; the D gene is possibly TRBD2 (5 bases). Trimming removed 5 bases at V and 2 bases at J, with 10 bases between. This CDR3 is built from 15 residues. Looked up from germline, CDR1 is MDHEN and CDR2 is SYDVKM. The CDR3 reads CASSQVGAGANVLTF. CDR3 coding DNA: TGTGCCAGCAGTCAAGTCGGGGCTGGGGCCAACGTCCTGACTTTC.

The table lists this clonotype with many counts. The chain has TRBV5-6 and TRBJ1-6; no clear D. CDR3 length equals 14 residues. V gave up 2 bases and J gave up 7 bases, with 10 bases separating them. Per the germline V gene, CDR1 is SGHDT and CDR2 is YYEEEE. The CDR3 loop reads CASSFGISNSPLHF. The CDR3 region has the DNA TGTGCCAGCAGCTTTGGGATATCCAATTCACCCCTCCACTTT.

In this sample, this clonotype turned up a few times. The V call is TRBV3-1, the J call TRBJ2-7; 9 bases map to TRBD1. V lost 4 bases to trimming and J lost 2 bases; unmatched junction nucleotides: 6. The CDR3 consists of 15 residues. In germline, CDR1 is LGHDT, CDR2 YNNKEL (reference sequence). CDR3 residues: CASSPGDRETYEQYF. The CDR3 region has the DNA TGTGCCAGCAGCCCAGGGGACAGGGAAACCTACGAGCAGTACTTC.

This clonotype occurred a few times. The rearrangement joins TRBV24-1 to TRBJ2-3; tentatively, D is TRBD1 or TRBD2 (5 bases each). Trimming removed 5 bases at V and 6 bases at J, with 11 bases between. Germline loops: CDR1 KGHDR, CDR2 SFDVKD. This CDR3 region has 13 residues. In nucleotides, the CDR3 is TGTGCCACCAGTGGAGGGGCGTACGATACGCAGTATTTT. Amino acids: CATSGGAYDTQYF.

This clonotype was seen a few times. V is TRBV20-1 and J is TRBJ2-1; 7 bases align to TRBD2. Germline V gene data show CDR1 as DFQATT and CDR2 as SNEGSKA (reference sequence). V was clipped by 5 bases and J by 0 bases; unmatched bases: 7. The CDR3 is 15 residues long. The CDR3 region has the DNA TGCAGTGCTCCGCGAGCGGGGAGCTCCTACAATGAGCAGTTCTTC. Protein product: CSAPRAGSSYNEQFF.

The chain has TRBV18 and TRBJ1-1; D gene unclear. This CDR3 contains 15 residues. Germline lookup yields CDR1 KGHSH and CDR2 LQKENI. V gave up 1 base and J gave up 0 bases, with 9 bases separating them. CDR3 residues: CASSPQAGMNTEAFF. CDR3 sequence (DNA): TGTGCCAGCTCACCACAGGCGGGCATGAACACTGAAGCTTTCTTT.

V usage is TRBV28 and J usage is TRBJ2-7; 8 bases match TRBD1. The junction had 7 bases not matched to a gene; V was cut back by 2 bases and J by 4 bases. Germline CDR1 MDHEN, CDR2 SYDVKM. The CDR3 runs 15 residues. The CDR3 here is CASSLMSGGQYEQYF. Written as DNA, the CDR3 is TGTGCCAGCAGTTTAATGTCAGGGGGCCAATACGAGCAGTACTTC. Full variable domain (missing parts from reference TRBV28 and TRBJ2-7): DVKVTQSSRYLVKRTGEKVFLECVQDMDHENMFWYRQDPGLGLRLIYFSYDVKMKEKGDIPEGYSVSREKKERFSLILESASTNQTSMYLCASSLMSGGQYEQYFGPGTRLTVT.

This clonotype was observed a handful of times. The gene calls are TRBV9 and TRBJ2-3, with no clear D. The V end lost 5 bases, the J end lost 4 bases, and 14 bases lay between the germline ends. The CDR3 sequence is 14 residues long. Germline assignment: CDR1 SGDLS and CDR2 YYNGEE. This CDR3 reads CASSLLYGPDTQYF. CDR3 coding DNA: TGTGCCAGCAGTCTATTATATGGGCCAGATACGCAGTATTTT.

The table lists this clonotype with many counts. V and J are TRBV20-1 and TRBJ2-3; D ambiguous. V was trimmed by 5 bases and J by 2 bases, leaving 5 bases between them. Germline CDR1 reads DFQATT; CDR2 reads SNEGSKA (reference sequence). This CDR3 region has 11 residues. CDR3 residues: CSASDTDTQYF. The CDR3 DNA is TGCAGTGCTTCCGACACAGATACGCAGTATTTT.

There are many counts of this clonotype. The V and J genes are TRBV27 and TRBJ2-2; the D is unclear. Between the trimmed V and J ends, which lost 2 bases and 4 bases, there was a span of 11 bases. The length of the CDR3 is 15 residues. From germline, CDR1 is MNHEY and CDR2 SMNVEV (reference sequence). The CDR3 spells CASSLRSRTTGELFF. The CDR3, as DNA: TGTGCCAGCAGTTTAAGGTCCAGGACCACCGGGGAGCTGTTTTTT.

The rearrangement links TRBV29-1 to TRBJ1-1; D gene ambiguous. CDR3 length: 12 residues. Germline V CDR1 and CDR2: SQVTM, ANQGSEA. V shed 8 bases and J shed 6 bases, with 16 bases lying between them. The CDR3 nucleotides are TGCAGCCCTCAAAGGTATATCTCTGAAGCTTTCTTT. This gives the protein CSPQRYISEAFF.

The CDR3 protein is CASSIGKGYEQYF. For the CDR3, the DNA is TGTGCCAGTAGTATAGGTAAGGGCTACGAGCAGTACTTC. V usage is TRBV19 and J usage is TRBJ2-7, with no clear D. The V and J ends lost 1 base and 3 bases respectively, with 7 bases between them. Per the germline V gene, CDR1 is LNHDA and CDR2 is SQIVND (reference sequence). The CDR3 is made up of 13 amino acids.

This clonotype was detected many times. CDR3 sequence: CASGAGDTYEQYF. Written as DNA, the CDR3 is TGCGCCAGCGGAGCGGGAGACACCTACGAGCAGTACTTC. The genes are TRBV10-2 and TRBJ2-7, with 8 bases that match TRBD2. Germline V lookup: CDR1 WSHSY, CDR2 SAAADI. The trim removed 8 bases at V and 2 bases at J, leaving 5 bases unmatched. The CDR3 runs to 13 residues.

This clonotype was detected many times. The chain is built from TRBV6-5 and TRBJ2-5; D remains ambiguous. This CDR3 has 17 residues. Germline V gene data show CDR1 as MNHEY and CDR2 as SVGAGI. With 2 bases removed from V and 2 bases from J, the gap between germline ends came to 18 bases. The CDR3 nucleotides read TGTGCCAGCAGTTACCCCCGGTGGAGCGCGCCACAAGAGACCCAGTACTTC. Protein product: CASSYPRWSAPQETQYF.